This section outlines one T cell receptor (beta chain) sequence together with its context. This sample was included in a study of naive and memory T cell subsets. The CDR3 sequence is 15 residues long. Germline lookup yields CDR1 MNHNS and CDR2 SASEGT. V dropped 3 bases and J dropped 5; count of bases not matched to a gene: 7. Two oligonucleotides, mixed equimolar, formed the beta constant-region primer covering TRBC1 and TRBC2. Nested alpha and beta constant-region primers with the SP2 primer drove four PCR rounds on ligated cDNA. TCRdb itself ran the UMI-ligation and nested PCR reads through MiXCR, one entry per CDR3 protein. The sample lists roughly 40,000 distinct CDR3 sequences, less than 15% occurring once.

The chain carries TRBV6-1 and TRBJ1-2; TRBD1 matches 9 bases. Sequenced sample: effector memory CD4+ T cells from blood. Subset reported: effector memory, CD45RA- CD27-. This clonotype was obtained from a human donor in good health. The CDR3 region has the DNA TGTGCCAGCAGTGAGATATCGGACAGGGGATATGGCTACACCTTC. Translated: CASSEISDRGYGYTF.